The clone carrying this T cell receptor beta chain was picked up a small number of times. As yet, its antigen is unknown. Trimming left V 0 bases short and J 6 bases short, with 11 bases between. The CDR3 loop spans 14 amino acids. CDR1 is MNHEY and CDR2 is SVGAGI in the germline V gene. The investigators amplified TCR beta CDR3 regions from RNA transcripts. An initial round of RT-PCR targeting the TCR CDR3 relied on the HTBI primer set. MiXCR, applied by TCRdb to the multiplex PCR reads, yields one record per CDR3 protein. Counted here are 350,000 to 400,000 distinct CDR3 sequences, about 15% occurring once; the ten biggest clones make up around a third. This specimen belongs to a study of T cells in Graves' hyperthyroidism and ophthalmopathy. Study results and limitations: Prediction of ophthalmopathy progression came a median approximately 7 months pre-onset. Ophthalmopathy was distinguished from stable hyperthyroidism by 13 V-J signatures.

Diagnosing involved the use of clinical symptoms, serum thyroxine and TRAb, thyroid ultrasound and orbital computed tomography. The specimen was blood. The clonotype was recovered from a woman under 40 with Graves' hyperthyroidism. The chain links TRBV6-5 to TRBJ1-2; D not resolved. The CDR3 loop is CASSYSPPLNGYTF. CDR3 DNA sequence: TGTGCCAGCAGTTACTCTCCTCCGCTAAATGGCTACACCTTC.